This entry concerns a single TCR beta chain. Its specific antigen is unknown. Qualities for individual bases were not recorded, and no much larger clone is one base off. The entry originates in a study of cytomegalovirus exposure and HLA in healthy donors (dated by TCRdb to the late 2010s). The study in broad terms: According to an earlier analysis of several hundred of the donors, about 179 million T cells yielded 117 million unique TCR beta sequences and about 300 Gb of sequence data. In addition to the first cohort of approximately 650 subjects, a separate validation cohort of 120 different subjects was used. Approximately 310 gigabases of sequencing data and tens of millions of unique TCR sequences were included in an early release covering about 700 HLA-typed donors. Donor age, sex, ethnicity and CMV serostatus were compiled together with the repertoire data. In a later analysis, previously published TCR beta repertoires from about 670 donors were re-analyzed and high-resolution HLA genotyping was added so that TCR occurrence patterns could be studied. The number of donors typed differed by locus, with 629-630 for A, B, C, DRB1 and DQB1, around 500 for DQA1, 600 to 610 for DPA1, and roughly 450 for DPB1. Both class I and class II loci were covered by HLA typing, at four-digit resolution. The study profiled the T cell repertoires of hundreds of subjects by immunosequencing and related them to cytomegalovirus serostatus. In the later analysis, no new phenotypic data were used to find candidate immune exposures; instead, reliance was placed on TCR beta sequences and their occurrence across donors. Among roughly 400 genotyped donors of the cohort, an average of around 250,000 unique TCR beta nucleotide sequences was sequenced per donor, of which roughly 18% were non-productive. Among the approximately 430 genotyped donors, under 90% belonged to the genetic ancestry cluster associated with self-reported Caucasian donors. Every discovery cohort repertoire had been produced on one sequencing platform. To predict cytomegalovirus infection status, the study combined high-throughput TCR immunosequencing, statistical association of individual TCRs with disease status, and machine learning. A later genetic analysis took genome-wide SNP genotypes for about 55% of the 666 donors and used that subset as a discovery cohort. The study aimed to test whether signatures of past pathogen exposure could be identified by cataloging public T cell receptors. An earlier analysis of roughly 580 of the donors used high-throughput TCR beta sequencing to judge whether each TCR beta V gene segment behaved as functional or pseudogenic. Several DR-DQ haplotypes were treated as single units for association and clustering because of strong linkage in the cohort.

Library preparation employed the immunoSEQ multiplex PCR assay. A mixture of 60 forward primers for TCR Vbeta segments and 13 reverse primers for TCR Jbeta segments was used in the multiplex PCR. Amplification of the CDR3 region of rearranged TCR beta genes was performed with a multiplex PCR assay on genomic DNA. The Illumina HiSeq System was used to sequence the amplified TCR beta libraries as 87-base-pair reads. The paper's processing steps were these. A later analysis tallied roughly 80 million unique TCR beta chains across the 550 to 850 repertoires, and roughly 11 million of those chains were shared by two or more donors. To remove PCR and sequencing errors, raw reads were error-corrected and collapsed into unique sequences using a nearest-neighbor algorithm that merged closely related sequences. Alignment of CDR3 sequences to IMGT reference sequences was used to assign V, D and J gene segments. For a sequence to be retained, a match of at least six nucleotides was required to both a V gene segment and a J gene segment. A rearrangement counted as productive if the CDR3 had no stop codons and remained in frame with V and J, and every other rearrangement counted as non-productive. Following IMGT convention, CDR3 was defined as the stretch from the second conserved V-encoded cysteine to the conserved J-encoded phenylalanine. In an earlier analysis of around 640 of the donors, sequences lacking an unambiguous match to a single V gene segment were excluded. An earlier analysis of several hundred of the donors called V segments functional above 56.7% productive rearrangements and segregating when the between-donor standard deviation exceeded 5%. A statistical classification framework was built to diagnose cytomegalovirus status from the catalog of TCR beta chain sequences. In a later analysis, TCR nucleotide sequences were compared against IMGT/GENE-DB human TR gene sequences so that V and J genes could be assigned. Using the TCRdist pipeline, a later analysis assigned CDR3 sequences along with most-parsimonious VDJ recombination scenarios. In a later analysis, each TCR beta chain was defined by its CDR3 amino acid sequence together with its V-gene family, and reads without a unique V-gene family were excluded. In a later analysis, 450 to 600 highly shared, low-generation-probability nucleotide sequences were removed to address suspected cross-contamination and a sequencing artifact. A later analysis calculated a clonal expansion index for each public chain from normalized within-repertoire ranks of inferred template counts. In a later analysis, generation probabilities were computed using a VDJ recombination model fitted to out-of-frame rearrangements, and the results were checked against IGoR. In a later analysis, hypergeometric tests were used to score TCR-TCR, TCR-HLA and TCR-CMV co-occurrence, with a repertoire-size bias correction applied to TCR pairs. In a later analysis, false discovery rates were estimated by permuting HLA or CMV assignments 20 times. In a later analysis, co-occurring TCRs were grouped with DBSCAN, and TCRdist sequence similarity was added when clustering was performed within HLA-allele-positive subsets. Repertoires with fewer than 30,000 or more than 120,000 public chains, plus five repertoires with anomalous nucleotide sharing, were excluded from co-occurrence clustering. The table comes from immuneACCESS by way of TCRdb, which keeps in-frame sequences with V and J called. Part of the clones is missing from these tables; in studies checked, under half for an unresolved V gene and the rest for unknown reasons. The V and J calls and the clone size are those of that table, but D and trimming were determined from the DNA. The sample contains fewer than 200,000 clones, approximately 74% of them found a single time. The ten largest clones capture approximately 2.5% of the sample.

The cohort comprised under 700 healthy bone marrow donors. At the time of sampling, every cohort member was nominally healthy, though immune exposures that went unrecorded were likely present. The donor tested CMV seronegative, placing the donor among the 350 or so seronegative members of the cohort. Each donor provided a peripheral blood sample, and peripheral blood mononuclear cells were used for TCR beta sequencing. The Qiagen DNeasy Blood Extraction Kit was used to extract genomic DNA from the blood cell samples. Study-wide findings and limitations: Correlated functional status among segregating V segments might be attributable to linkage disequilibrium, but an unknown experimental factor could not be ruled out. A total of roughly 160 TCR beta chains were listed by the study as associated with cytomegalovirus. In vitro tests confirmed that a few of the cytomegalovirus-associated TCR beta chains recognize cytomegalovirus antigens. At a false discovery rate of 0.05, a later analysis linked 15,000 to 20,000 TCR beta sequences to specific HLA alleles. According to a later analysis, parvovirus B19, influenza, CMV and Epstein-Barr virus appeared linked to several top co-occurrence clusters. Broadly in line with IMGT annotations, most TCR beta V segments showed up in productive rearrangements about 87% or about 30% of the time in an earlier analysis of 450 to 750 of the donors. A group of highly shared sequence variants was considered likely to be a technical artifact of the sequencing pipeline. A later genetic analysis reported fewer N-insertions in productive TCRs among donors in an Asian-associated ancestry cluster than the 666-donor mean. When HLA alleles, especially DR and DQ, strongly co-occurred, attributing TCR associations to individual alleles was difficult. According to the authors, the approach could potentially be generalized to other disease states and immunological phenotypes. In a later analysis, HLA-associated TCR beta chains were found to be more clonally expanded and to have lower generation probabilities than equally common non-associated chains. In both the original and validation cohorts, the classifier was reported to diagnose cytomegalovirus status with high specificity and sensitivity. In a later analysis, TCR association rates were found to vary across HLA loci, with the most associated TCRs seen for DRB1 alleles and the fewest for HLA-C alleles. Some IMGT-functional V segments, including TRBV6-2 and TRBV6-3, could not be told apart with the 87-base-pair reads, so those segments were excluded. For the cohort, immune exposure information was limited to CMV serostatus. A further reported finding was that TCR beta sequences accurately predicted the HLA-A and HLA-B alleles for most subjects in the first cohort. Across donors, most TCR sequences were observed very rarely, whereas some public TCRs were present in many individuals. A later genetic analysis associated a missense DCLRE1C variant with V-gene and J-gene trimming of TCR beta chains, and an independent cohort replicated the association. Most CMV-associated TCR beta chains appeared to be HLA-restricted in a later analysis, and the HLA associations seemed to be driven largely by CMV exposure. In this cohort, only TCR beta chains were sequenced, and detectable features were limited by the absence of alpha or paired-chain data. Because HLA typing was missing for some donors at each locus, association tests included only the typed subset. Because counts were too low, about 18 rarely observed V segments, including chromosome 9 orphons, were excluded from the earlier analysis of several hundred of the donors. Presence/absence analyses assumed roughly uniform sequencing depth across donors, an assumption that may not hold.

The germline V gene supplies CDR1 SGHRS and CDR2 YFSETQ. The CDR3 measures 13 amino acids from cysteine to phenylalanine. Only the CDR3 portion is preserved as DNA: 39 bases, with reading frame beginning at the first base. The trim is 2 bases for V and 3 bases for J, with a gap of 8 bases between the germline ends. Material for sequencing was PBMCs. The chain employs TRBV5-1 and TRBJ2-5; a confident D gene designation cannot be given. This sequence originates from a woman in her thirties in good health and CMV-seronegative. The CDR3 region: CASSLSGEETQYF. The bases read TGCGCCAGCAGCTTATCAGGTGAAGAGACCCAGTACTTC.